This TCR beta chain was recorded in a study of blood T cell repertoires in COVID-19. CDR3 size: 15 residues. V lost 4 bases to trimming and J lost 4 bases, with 16 bases between them. Germline V CDR1 and CDR2: WNHNN, SYGVQD (reference sequence). This clone showed up just a few times. Per the authors' pipeline: Amplification with reference gene primers provided the estimates of nucleated cell counts. The repertoire was sequenced with immunoSEQ multiplex PCR; TCRdb's copy has only in-frame clones and lacks some. V and J calls and clone size are given by that table; D and trimming were obtained from the DNA. Of some 170,000 clones detected, about three quarters appear once; the ten largest clones hold approximately 2.8%.

The sample comprised peripheral blood. The V call is TRBV10-1, the J call TRBJ2-5, with D possibly TRBD2 on 6 matching bases. This sequence originates from a man between 65 and 85 years old with acute or convalescent COVID-19. DNA for the CDR3: TGCGCCAGCAGTGCCTTTGCGGGGTCCGTAGAGACCCAGTACTTC. Its translation is CASSAFAGSVETQYF.